One TCR beta chain is described in this entry. Its antigen remains unknown. Sample-barcoded 5' priming and a J-beta primer mix drove a second PCR of 7 to 11 cycles. Samples each returned at least 2.5 million CDR3-containing paired-end reads. TCRdb called the 5' RACE reads again in MiXCR, with one record for every CDR3 protein. The profile shows 1,300,000 or so distinct CDR3 sequences, 59% of them singletons. The data are from a study of blood T cells in healthy people across ages. Study in general: Template-switching capture recovered about one barcoded beta molecule per two T cells. Study-level results: Both naive CD4+ cell counts and diversity were greater in long-lived donors than in aged donors.

Donors ranged from about 6 to 90 years old and were healthy Caucasians in Russia. The germline gives CDR1 ENHRY, CDR2 SYGVKD. V dropped 4 bases and J dropped 8; count of bases not matched to a gene: 7. There are 15 residues in the CDR3. This TCR came from a young man in good health. The sequenced sample was blood. The chain links TRBV10-3 to TRBJ2-1, with 11 positions matching TRBD1. DNA of the CDR3: TGTGCCATCAGTGCGGACAGGGGGCATGAGGATGAGCAGTTCTTC. Its translation is CAISADRGHEDEQFF.